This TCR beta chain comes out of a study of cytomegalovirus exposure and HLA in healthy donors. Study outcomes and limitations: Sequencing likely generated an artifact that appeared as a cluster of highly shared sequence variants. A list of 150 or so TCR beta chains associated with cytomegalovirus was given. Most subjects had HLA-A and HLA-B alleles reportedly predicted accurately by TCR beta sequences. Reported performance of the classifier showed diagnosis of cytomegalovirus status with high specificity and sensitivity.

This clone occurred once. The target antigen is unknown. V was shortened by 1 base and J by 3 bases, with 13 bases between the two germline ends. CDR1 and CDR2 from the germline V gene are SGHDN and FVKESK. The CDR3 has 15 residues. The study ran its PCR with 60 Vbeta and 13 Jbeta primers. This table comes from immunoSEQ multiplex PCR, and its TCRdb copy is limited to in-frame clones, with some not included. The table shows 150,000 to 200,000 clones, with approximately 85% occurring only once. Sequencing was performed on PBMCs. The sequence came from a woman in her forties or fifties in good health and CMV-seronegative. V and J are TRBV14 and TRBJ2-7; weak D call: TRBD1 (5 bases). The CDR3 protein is CASSQGGRDSYEQYF. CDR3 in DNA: TGTGCCAGCAGCCAAGGGGGCAGGGATAGCTACGAGCAGTACTTC.